This T cell receptor (beta chain) was sequenced during a study of blood T cell repertoires in COVID-19 (dated by TCRdb to 2018 to 2021). About the study as a whole: Samples covering the acute and convalescent phases of COVID-19 were provided by collaborators in the United States, Italy and Spain. The dataset comprised deeply sampled blood TCRbeta repertoires from subjects exposed to, actively infected with, or recovered from COVID-19. The samples were drawn from two sources: the first 160 participants of the ongoing ImmuneRACE study, and 950 to 1,500 subjects contributed by 6 global collaborators. The repertoires were released in a freely available public database intended as a resource for research on the immune response to SARS-CoV-2. Where available, HLA class I and class II types were obtained from metadata supplied by the sample provider rather than from assay-based typing. A de-identified subject ID, COVID-19 status, age in years and sex were almost always included in the sample metadata. The material from the prospective study consisted of cDNA or gDNA derived from T cells, B-cell-depleted T cells, or PBMCs.

On this clone itself: Its binding antigen is unknown. Per-base quality was not reported, and no clone a single base away is much larger than it.

What the authors observed across the whole study: The quantity of clinical and demographic metadata differed by source and by participant and was supplied without curation.

Whole blood was collected in K2EDTA tubes by collaborating institutions according to the institutions' own protocols. For TCRbeta analysis, collaborators shipped samples as frozen whole blood, isolated PBMCs, or DNA extracted from either of those sample types. From cysteine to phenylalanine, the CDR3 is 13 amino acids long. CDR3 DNA is the only sequence kept; it has 39 bases, read in frame from the first base. V gives up 6 bases and J gives up 5 bases, and the segment between their germline ends measures 8 bases. According to the germline V gene, CDR1 reads SGHDN and CDR2 reads FVKESK. TCRbeta CDR3 regions were amplified from genomic DNA by means of the immunoSEQ Assay, a bias-controlled multiplex PCR. The paper's processing steps were these. Nucleated cell counts per sample were estimated from amplification of reference gene primers within the assay. To quantify the absolute abundance of each unique TCRbeta CDR3 rearrangement, sequence reads were collapsed and filtered. For each sample, productive Simpson clonality was calculated as the square root of Simpson's diversity index across productive rearrangements. The table comes from immuneACCESS by way of TCRdb, which keeps in-frame sequences with V and J called. Part of the clones is missing from these tables; in studies checked, under half for an unresolved V gene and the rest for unknown reasons. That table furnishes V, J and clone size, whereas the DNA furnished D and trimming. In all, the sample holds 160,000 or so clones, and 75% to 80% of those were seen once. More than 11% of the sample comes from the top ten.

Sequenced: peripheral blood. The receptor's source is a woman older than 75 with acute or convalescent COVID-19. This chain is built from TRBV14 and TRBJ1-6; the D gene identity is not certain. The sequence in DNA is TGTGCCAGCAGACTGGTGGATAATTCACCCCTCCACTTT. Its product reads: CASRLVDNSPLHF.